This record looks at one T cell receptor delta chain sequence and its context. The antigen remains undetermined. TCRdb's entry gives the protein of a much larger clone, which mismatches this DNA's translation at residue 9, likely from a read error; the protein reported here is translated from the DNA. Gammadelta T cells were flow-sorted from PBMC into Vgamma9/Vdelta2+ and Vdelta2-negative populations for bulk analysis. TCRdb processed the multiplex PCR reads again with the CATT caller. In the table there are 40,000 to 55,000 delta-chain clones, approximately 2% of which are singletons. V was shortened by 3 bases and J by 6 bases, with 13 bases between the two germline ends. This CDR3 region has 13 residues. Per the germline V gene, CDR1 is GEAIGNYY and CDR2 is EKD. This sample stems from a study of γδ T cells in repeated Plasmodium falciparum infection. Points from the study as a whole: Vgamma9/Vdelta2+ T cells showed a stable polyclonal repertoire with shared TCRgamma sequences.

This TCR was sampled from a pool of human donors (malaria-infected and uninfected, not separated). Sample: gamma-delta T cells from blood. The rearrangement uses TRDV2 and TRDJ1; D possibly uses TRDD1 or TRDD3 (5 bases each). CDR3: CACDQMGKYKLIF. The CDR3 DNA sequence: TGTGCCTGTGACCAGATGGGGAAATATAAACTCATCTTT.